The present T cell receptor beta chain was sequenced within a study of cytomegalovirus exposure and HLA in healthy donors. With 60 Vbeta and 13 Jbeta primers, the PCR was carried out. The repertoire was sequenced with immunoSEQ multiplex PCR; TCRdb's copy has only in-frame clones and lacks some. The repertoire holds some 150,000 clones, with roughly 84% as singletons. Germline V CDR1 and CDR2: MNHEY, SMNVEV (reference sequence). The CDR3 is 13 amino acids. Trimming shortened V by 6 bases and J by 10 bases, and 18 bases separated the two germline ends. About this clone itself: Antigen specificity is unknown.

Notes on the study in general: Earlier analysis yielded a pattern in which most TCR beta V segments were productive about 90% or about 30% of the time. Rare TCR sequences dominated, though some public TCRs recurred in many donors.

The source of this sequence is a boy younger than 10 in good health and CMV-seronegative. The chain links TRBV27 to TRBJ1-1, with D tentatively TRBD1 (5 bases). The sample taken for sequencing was PBMCs. CDR3 sequence reads: CASSPGGRVGAFF. The CDR3 nucleotides read TGTGCCAGCAGCCCCGGGGGGAGGGTTGGAGCTTTCTTT.